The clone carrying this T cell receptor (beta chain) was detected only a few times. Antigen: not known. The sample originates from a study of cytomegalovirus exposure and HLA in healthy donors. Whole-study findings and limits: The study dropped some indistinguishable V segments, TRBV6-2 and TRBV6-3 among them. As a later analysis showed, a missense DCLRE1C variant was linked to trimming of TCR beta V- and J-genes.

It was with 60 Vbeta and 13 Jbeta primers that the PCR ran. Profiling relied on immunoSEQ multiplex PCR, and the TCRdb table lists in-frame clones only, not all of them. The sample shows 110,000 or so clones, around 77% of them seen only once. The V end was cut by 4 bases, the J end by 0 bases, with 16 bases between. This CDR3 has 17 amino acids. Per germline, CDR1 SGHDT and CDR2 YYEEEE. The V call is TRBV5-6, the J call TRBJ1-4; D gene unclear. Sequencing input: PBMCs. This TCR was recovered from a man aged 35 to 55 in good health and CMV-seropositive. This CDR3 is CASSTGKRAATNEKLFF. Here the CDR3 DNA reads TGTGCCAGCAGCACCGGGAAAAGGGCGGCAACTAATGAAAAACTGTTTTTT.